Listed below are T cell receptor beta chains from one sample, sequenced in a study of OX40 agonist ivuxolimab in advanced cancers. TCRdb's table, derived via immunoSEQ multiplex PCR, lists solely in-frame clones and lacks some. The sample lists some 26,000 clones, 80% to 85% occurring once. Material: CD4+ or CD8+ T cells sorted from blood, obtained in a trial of the OX40 agonist ivuxolimab. All receptors come from an adult with an advanced solid tumor such as melanoma, head and neck, liver or kidney cancer. CDR3s include the opening cysteine and the closing phenylalanine or tryptophan. Fields, in order: V gene, clone size, CDR3 length, D gene, J gene, CDR3 DNA, CDR3 protein. The D gene is left open where the match is weak. The listing skips clone size in some rows; elsewhere it reads once, few, many or a size class.

>TRBV5-4|.|16|.|TRBJ2-6
TGTGCCAGCAGCTTGGTTACGAACTCTGGGGCCAACGTCCTGACTTTC
CASSLVTNSGANVLTF
>TRBV5-1|.|14|TRBD1|TRBJ1-1
TGCGCCAGCAGCTGGAGACAGGGAGGGACTGAAGCTTTCTTT
CASSWRQGGTEAFF
>TRBV27|.|14|.|TRBJ2-7
TGTGCCAGCAGTCCCCTGGGGGCCGGGGGCGAGCAGTACTTC
CASSPLGAGGEQYF
>TRBV7-9|.|14|.|TRBJ2-5
TGTGCCAGCAGCTTAGGGGCGGGGTTCGAGACCCAGTACTTC
CASSLGAGFETQYF
>TRBV9|.|14|.|TRBJ1-4
TGTGCCAGCAGCGTGGGGGGGCCAAATGAAAAACTGTTTTTT
CASSVGGPNEKLFF
>TRBV4-2|.|14|TRBD1|TRBJ1-2
TGTGCCAGCAGCCACGGACAGGGGGACTATGGCTACACCTTC
CASSHGQGDYGYTF
>TRBV2|.|12|TRBD2|TRBJ2-7
TGTGCCACCGGGACTAGCGGCTACGAGCAGTACTTC
CATGTSGYEQYF
>TRBV15|.|14|.|TRBJ2-3
TGTGCCACCAGGCAACGTACCAGCACAGATACGCAGTATTTT
CATRQRTSTDTQYF
>TRBV6-4|once|13|.|TRBJ2-3
TGTGCCAGCAGTTACGACTACACAGATACGCAGTATTTT
CASSYDYTDTQYF
>TRBV5-4|.|14|.|TRBJ2-2
TGTGCCAGCAGCCTGTGGGCAAACACCGGGGAGCTGTTTTTT
CASSLWANTGELFF
>TRBV4-1|.|14|TRBD1|TRBJ2-7
TGCGCCAGCAGCTACCGGGACAGGGCTTTCGAGCAGTACTTC
CASSYRDRAFEQYF
>TRBV5-8|.|16|.|TRBJ1-4
TGTGCCAGCAGCCCTTTCGCAGGGACGACTAATGAAAAACTGTTTTTT
CASSPFAGTTNEKLFF
>TRBV6-6|.|16|.|TRBJ2-3
TGTGCCAGCAGTTATTTCACCTTAGGGGTCACAGATACGCAGTATTTT
CASSYFTLGVTDTQYF
>TRBV27|.|15|TRBD1|TRBJ2-7
TGTGCCAGCAGTTTATCCTCCCGGGACAGCTACGAGCAGTACTTC
CASSLSSRDSYEQYF
>TRBV28|medium-sized|16|.|TRBJ2-7
TGTGCCAGCAGCCCCATCTATGGACTCAGCTCCTACGAGCAGTACTTC
CASSPIYGLSSYEQYF
>TRBV6-5|.|15|TRBD2|TRBJ2-7
TGTGCCAGCAGTCAACTAGCGGGGGGCTTGGGGGAGCAGTACTTC
CASSQLAGGLGEQYF
>TRBV15|.|14|.|TRBJ2-7
TGTGCCACCAGCAGAGACCGGGGGCTACGCGAGCAGTACTTC
CATSRDRGLREQYF
>TRBV29-1|.|15|TRBD1|TRBJ1-2
TGCAGCGTTGAAGATCGGGACAGAGCTCCATATGGCTACACCTTC
CSVEDRDRAPYGYTF
>TRBV19|few|14|.|TRBJ2-1
TGTGCCACCTCTGGGGCCGGGGACTACAATGAGCAGTTCTTC
CATSGAGDYNEQFF
>TRBV9|.|13|.|TRBJ1-5
TGTGCCAGCAGCGCCTCACCCGGGCAGCCCCAGCATTTT
CASSASPGQPQHF
>TRBV5-1|.|13|.|TRBJ2-3
TGCGCCAGCACCTGGGGAGCCCCAGATACGCAGTATTTT
CASTWGAPDTQYF
>TRBV4-1|few|14|.|TRBJ1-1
TGCGCCAGCAGCCAAGGACAGACGAACACTGAAGCTTTCTTT
CASSQGQTNTEAFF
>TRBV25-1|.|17|.|TRBJ2-3
TGTGCCAGCAGTGAATCTAAGGGGGGCACAGAGACAGATACGCAGTATTTT
CASSESKGGTETDTQYF
>TRBV9|few|16|TRBD2|TRBJ2-3
TGTGCCAGCAGCGTAGTGGCTAGCGGGGGCACAGATACGCAGTATTTT
CASSVVASGGTDTQYF
>TRBV4-2|.|14|TRBD2|TRBJ2-7
TGTGCCAGCAGCCAAGTAGGGACTACCTACGAGCAGTACTTC
CASSQVGTTYEQYF
>TRBV16|.|13|.|TRBJ2-2
TGTGCCAGCAGCCAAACGACCACCGGGGAGCTGTTTTTT
CASSQTTTGELFF
>TRBV4-3|.|14|TRBD1|TRBJ2-7
TGCGCCAGCAGCCAGGACAGGGGGGACTACGAGCAGTACTTC
CASSQDRGDYEQYF
>TRBV2|.|13|.|TRBJ1-6
TGTGCCAGCGGGACTCCGACTAATTCACCCCTCCACTTT
CASGTPTNSPLHF
>TRBV6-6|.|11|.|TRBJ2-1
TGTGCCAGCAGTTACTCGGGTGAGCAGTTCTTC
CASSYSGEQFF
>TRBV9|.|11|.|TRBJ2-2
TGTGCCAGCTCCCCCTCCGGGGAGCTGTTTTTT
CASSPSGELFF
>TRBV21-1|.|15|.|TRBJ1-5
TGTGCCAGCAGCAATATCGTCCTCTGCAAGAAGCCCCAGCATTTT
CASSNIVLCKKPQHF
>TRBV19|.|16|.|TRBJ1-3
TGTGCCAGTAGTACCGAACTACAGGGAATTGGAAACACCATATATTTT
CASSTELQGIGNTIYF
>TRBV6-6|.|16|TRBD2|TRBJ2-2
TGTGCCAGCAATCGACTCTTACAACGGGACTATAGGGAGCTGTTTTTT
CASNRLLQRDYRELFF
>TRBV7-6|once|14|TRBD1|TRBJ1-1
TGTGCCAGCAGCTTAGCGGGAGGACAGGTCGAAGCTTTCTTT
CASSLAGGQVEAFF
>TRBV10-3|.|13|TRBD1|TRBJ1-4
TGTGCCATCAAAGGACAGGGGGGTGAAAAACTGTTTTTT
CAIKGQGGEKLFF
>TRBV7-9|.|13|.|TRBJ1-1
TGTGCCAGCGAGAGGGTGGATAACACTGAAGCTTTCTTT
CASERVDNTEAFF
>TRBV6-5|.|15|.|TRBJ2-2
TGTGCCAGCAGTTACTCGAACGGGAACACCGGGGAGCTGTTTTTT
CASSYSNGNTGELFF
>TRBV6-6|.|15|TRBD1|TRBJ2-5
TGTGCCAGCAGTTACTTTGGACAGGGCGGCGAGACCCAGTACTTC
CASSYFGQGGETQYF
>TRBV5-6|.|12|.|TRBJ1-1
TGTGCCAGCAGCTCAGACAGTAATGAAGCTTTCTTT
CASSSDSNEAFF
>TRBV4-1|.|14|TRBD1|TRBJ2-7
TGCGCCAGCAGCTTCACAGGGGGGCCCAACGAGCAGTACTTC
CASSFTGGPNEQYF
>TRBV6-5|.|15|TRBD1|TRBJ1-1
TGTGCCAGCAGTAACAACCTTGACAGGGCCGTTGAAGCTTTCTTT
CASSNNLDRAVEAFF
>TRBV7-8|.|17|TRBD1|TRBJ2-3
TGTGCCAGCAGCTTAGCGAGGGACAGGTCGATCACAGATACGCAGTATTTT
CASSLARDRSITDTQYF
>TRBV10-3|.|15|.|TRBJ2-7
TGTGCCATCAGTGACCCAGGGACAACAACTTACGAGCAGTACTTC
CAISDPGTTTYEQYF
>TRBV9|.|11|.|TRBJ2-1
TGTGCCAGCAGCGGAGATTATGAGCAGTTCTTC
CASSGDYEQFF
>TRBV7-3|.|15|TRBD1|TRBJ2-1
TGTGCCAGCAGCAAAGTCGGGACAGGGGGCTCTGAGCAGTTCTTC
CASSKVGTGGSEQFF
>TRBV5-5|.|17|.|TRBJ1-6
TGTGCCAGCAGCGCAGCACCCGGCGCGGGGACACTATCACCCCTCCACTTT
CASSAAPGAGTLSPLHF
>TRBV7-9|.|15|.|TRBJ2-1
TGTGCCAGCAGCAACCGGGACGGAGGTGGTGATGAGCAGTTCTTC
CASSNRDGGGDEQFF